This TCR beta chain was identified during a study of TIL therapy for anti-PD-1-resistant metastatic lung cancer. In the study overall: Half of patients were current or former smokers.

The libraries were made with immunoSEQ v3. Generated by immunoSEQ multiplex PCR, the TCRdb table keeps only in-frame clones and is missing some. The sample lists roughly 20,000 clones; around 71% were seen once. Time point meaning: pre-treatment sample, taken before nivolumab and TIL therapy. Patients were adults with stage 4 NSCLC. Trimming stripped 0 bases from V and 5 bases from J, with 14 bases between. The CDR3 has 15 amino acids. Germline V CDR1 and CDR2: SGHNT, YYREEE (reference sequence). The sample in question was blood, obtained at baseline. The gene calls are TRBV5-4 and TRBJ2-5; perhaps TRBD1 as D (6 bases). This receptor was identified in a person between 25 and 80 years old with non-small cell lung cancer. The CDR3 nucleotides read TGTGCCAGCAGCTTGGGGGGGCACATGGGGGAGACCCAGTACTTC. Translation gives CASSLGGHMGETQYF.